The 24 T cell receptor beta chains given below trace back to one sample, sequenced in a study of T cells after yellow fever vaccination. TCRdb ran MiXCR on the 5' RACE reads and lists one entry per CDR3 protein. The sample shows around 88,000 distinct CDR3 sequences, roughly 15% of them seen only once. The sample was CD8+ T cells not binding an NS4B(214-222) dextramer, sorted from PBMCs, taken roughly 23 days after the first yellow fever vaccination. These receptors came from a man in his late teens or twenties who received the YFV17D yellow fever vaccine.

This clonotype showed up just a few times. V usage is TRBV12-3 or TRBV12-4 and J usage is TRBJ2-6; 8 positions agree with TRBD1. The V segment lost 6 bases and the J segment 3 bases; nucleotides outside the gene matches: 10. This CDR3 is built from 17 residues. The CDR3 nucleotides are TGTGCCAGCAGCAAGGGACAGGTCCTGAGTGGGGCCAACGTCCTGACTTTC. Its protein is CASSKGQVLSGANVLTF.

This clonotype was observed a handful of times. The CDR3 nucleotides read TGTGCCAGCAGCTCCAGCAATGAGCAGTTCTTC. Encoded protein: CASSSSNEQFF. The rearrangement uses TRBV5-4 and TRBJ2-1; D ambiguous. V lost 3 bases to trimming and J lost 6 bases, with 4 bases between them. The CDR3 spans 11 residues. From germline, CDR1 is SGHNT and CDR2 YYREEE (reference sequence). Full variable domain (outside the CDR3, taken from reference TRBV5-4 and TRBJ2-1): ETGVTQSPTHLIKTRGQQVTLRCSSQSGHNTVSWYQQALGQGPQFIFQYYREEENGRGNFPPRFSGLQFPNYSSELNVNALELDDSALYLCASSSSNEQFFGPGTRLTVL.

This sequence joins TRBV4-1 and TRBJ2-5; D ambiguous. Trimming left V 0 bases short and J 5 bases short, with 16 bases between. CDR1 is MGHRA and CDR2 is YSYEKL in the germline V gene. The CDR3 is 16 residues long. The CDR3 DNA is TGCGCCAGCAGCCAAGATCCTGGCGACCCAACGGAGACCCAGTACTTC. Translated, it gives CASSQDPGDPTETQYF.

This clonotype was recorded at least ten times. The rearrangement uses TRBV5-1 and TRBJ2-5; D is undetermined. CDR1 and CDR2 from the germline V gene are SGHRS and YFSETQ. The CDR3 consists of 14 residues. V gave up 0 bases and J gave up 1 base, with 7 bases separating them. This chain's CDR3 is CASSLAGSQETQYF. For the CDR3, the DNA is TGCGCCAGCAGCTTGGCAGGCTCCCAAGAGACCCAGTACTTC.

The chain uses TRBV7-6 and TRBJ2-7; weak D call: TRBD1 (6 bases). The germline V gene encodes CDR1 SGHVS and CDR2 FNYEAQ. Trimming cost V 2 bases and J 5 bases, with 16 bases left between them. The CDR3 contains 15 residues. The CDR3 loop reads CASSLNSGARDEQYF. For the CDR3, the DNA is TGTGCCAGCAGCTTAAATTCAGGGGCTCGCGACGAGCAGTACTTC.

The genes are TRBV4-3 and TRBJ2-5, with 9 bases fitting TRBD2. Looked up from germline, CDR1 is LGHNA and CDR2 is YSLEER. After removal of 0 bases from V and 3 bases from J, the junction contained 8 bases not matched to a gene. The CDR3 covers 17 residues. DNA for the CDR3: TGCGCCAGCAGCCAAGATTTTGCTAGCGGGGATAAAGAGACCCAGTACTTC. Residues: CASSQDFASGDKETQYF.

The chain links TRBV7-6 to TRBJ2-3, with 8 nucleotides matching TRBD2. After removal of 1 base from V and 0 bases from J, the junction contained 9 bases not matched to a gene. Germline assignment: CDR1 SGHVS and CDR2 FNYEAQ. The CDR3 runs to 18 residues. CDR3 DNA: TGTGCCAGCAGCTTAGGGGTCTTAGCGGGGTTTAGCACAGATACGCAGTATTTT. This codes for CASSLGVLAGFSTDTQYF.

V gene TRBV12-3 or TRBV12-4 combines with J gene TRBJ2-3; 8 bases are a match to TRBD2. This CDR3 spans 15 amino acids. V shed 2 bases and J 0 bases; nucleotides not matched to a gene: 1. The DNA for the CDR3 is TGTGCCAGCAGTTTATTAGCGGGGAGCACAGATACGCAGTATTTT. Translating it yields CASSLLAGSTDTQYF.

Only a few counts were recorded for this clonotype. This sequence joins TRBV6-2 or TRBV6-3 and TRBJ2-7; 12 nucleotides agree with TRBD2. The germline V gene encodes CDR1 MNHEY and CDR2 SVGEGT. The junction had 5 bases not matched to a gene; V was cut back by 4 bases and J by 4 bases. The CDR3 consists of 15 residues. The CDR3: CASSSGLAGPYEQYF. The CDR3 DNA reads TGTGCCAGCAGTTCCGGACTAGCGGGGCCTTACGAGCAGTACTTC.

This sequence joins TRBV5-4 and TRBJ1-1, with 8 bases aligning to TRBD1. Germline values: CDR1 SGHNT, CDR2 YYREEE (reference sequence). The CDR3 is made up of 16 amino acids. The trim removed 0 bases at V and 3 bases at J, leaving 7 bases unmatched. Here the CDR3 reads CASSLGGQGAHTEAFF. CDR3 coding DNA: TGTGCCAGCAGCTTGGGGGGCCAGGGGGCTCACACTGAAGCTTTCTTT.

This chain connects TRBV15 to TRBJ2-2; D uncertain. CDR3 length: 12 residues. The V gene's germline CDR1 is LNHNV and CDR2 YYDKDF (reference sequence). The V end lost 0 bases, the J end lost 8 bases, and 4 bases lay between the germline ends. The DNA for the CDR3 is TGTGCCACCAGCAGAGAGTCGGGGGAGCTGTTTTTT. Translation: CATSRESGELFF.

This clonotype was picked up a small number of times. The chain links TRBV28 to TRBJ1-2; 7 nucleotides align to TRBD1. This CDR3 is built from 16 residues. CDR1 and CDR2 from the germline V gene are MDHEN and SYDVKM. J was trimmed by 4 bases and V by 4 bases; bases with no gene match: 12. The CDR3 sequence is CASSSHRTGTSYGYTF. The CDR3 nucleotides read TGTGCCAGCAGTTCTCACCGGACAGGTACTTCCTATGGCTACACCTTC.

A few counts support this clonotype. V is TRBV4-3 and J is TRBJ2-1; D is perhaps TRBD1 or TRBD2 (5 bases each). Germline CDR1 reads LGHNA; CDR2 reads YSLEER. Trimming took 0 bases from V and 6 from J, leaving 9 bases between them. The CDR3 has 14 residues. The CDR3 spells CASSQDGGPNEQFF. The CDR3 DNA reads TGCGCCAGCAGCCAAGATGGGGGACCCAATGAGCAGTTCTTC.

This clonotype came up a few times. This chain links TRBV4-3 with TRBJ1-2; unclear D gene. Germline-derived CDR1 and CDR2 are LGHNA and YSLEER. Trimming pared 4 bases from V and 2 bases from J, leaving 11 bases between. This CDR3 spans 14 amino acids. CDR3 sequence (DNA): TGCGCCAGCAGCCCTGGGGAGGGAAACTATGGCTACACCTTC. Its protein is CASSPGEGNYGYTF.

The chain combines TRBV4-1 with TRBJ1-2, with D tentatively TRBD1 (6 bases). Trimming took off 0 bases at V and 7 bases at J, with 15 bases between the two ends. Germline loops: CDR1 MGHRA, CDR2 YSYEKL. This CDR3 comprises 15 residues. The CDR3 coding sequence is TGCGCCAGCAGCCAAGAATCGGGGCCGGGGGCTGGCTACACCTTC. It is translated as CASSQESGPGAGYTF.

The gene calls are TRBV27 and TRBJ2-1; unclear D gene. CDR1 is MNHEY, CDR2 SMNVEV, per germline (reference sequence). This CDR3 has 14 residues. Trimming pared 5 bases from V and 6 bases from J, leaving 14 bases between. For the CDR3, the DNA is TGTGCCAGCAGTCGAGGTAGCACGATCAATGAGCAGTTCTTC. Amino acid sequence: CASSRGSTINEQFF.

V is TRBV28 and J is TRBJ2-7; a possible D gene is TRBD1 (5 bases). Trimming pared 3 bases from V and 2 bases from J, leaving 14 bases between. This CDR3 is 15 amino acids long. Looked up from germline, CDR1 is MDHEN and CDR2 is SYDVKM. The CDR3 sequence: CASSFAGSQAYEQYV. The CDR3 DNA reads TGTGCCAGCAGTTTTGCAGGGTCCCAAGCCTACGAGCAGTACGTC.

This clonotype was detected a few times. This chain's CDR3 is CASSEMRIQETQYF. CDR3 sequence (DNA): TGCGCCAGCAGTGAAATGAGGATCCAAGAGACCCAGTACTTC. The rearrangement joins TRBV10-2 to TRBJ2-5; no firm D call. This CDR3 spans 14 amino acids. Germline V CDR1 and CDR2: WSHSY, SAAADI. Trimming left V 3 bases short and J 1 base short, with 9 bases between.

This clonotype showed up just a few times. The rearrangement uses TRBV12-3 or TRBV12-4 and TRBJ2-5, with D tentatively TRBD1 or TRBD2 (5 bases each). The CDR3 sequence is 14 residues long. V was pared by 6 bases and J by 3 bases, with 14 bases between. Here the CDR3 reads CASSGDPKEETQYF. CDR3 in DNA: TGTGCCAGCAGCGGGGACCCAAAGGAAGAGACCCAGTACTTC.

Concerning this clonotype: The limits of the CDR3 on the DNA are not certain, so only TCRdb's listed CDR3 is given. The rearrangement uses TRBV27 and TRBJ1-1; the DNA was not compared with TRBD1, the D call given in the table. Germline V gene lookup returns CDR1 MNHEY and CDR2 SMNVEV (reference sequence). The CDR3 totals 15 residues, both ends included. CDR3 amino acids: CASSFGPGPLFEAFF.

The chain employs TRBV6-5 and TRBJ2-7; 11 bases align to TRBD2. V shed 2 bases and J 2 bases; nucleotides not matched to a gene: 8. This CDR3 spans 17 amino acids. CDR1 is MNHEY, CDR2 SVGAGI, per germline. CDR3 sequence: CASSYGLAGGLPYEQYF. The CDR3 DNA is TGTGCCAGCAGTTACGGTCTAGCGGGAGGCCTGCCCTACGAGCAGTACTTC.

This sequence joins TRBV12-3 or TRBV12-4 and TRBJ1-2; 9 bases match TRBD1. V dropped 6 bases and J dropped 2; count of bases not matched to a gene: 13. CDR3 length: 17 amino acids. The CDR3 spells CASRRFGGTGKNYGYTF. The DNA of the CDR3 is TGTGCCAGCAGACGATTCGGTGGGACAGGGAAGAACTATGGCTACACCTTC.

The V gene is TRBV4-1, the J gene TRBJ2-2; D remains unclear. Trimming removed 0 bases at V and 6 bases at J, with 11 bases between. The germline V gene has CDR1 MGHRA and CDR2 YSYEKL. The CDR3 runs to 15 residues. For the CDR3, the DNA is TGCGCCAGCAGCCAAGAGTCCGGTCTTGCCGGGGAGCTGTTTTTT. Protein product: CASSQESGLAGELFF.

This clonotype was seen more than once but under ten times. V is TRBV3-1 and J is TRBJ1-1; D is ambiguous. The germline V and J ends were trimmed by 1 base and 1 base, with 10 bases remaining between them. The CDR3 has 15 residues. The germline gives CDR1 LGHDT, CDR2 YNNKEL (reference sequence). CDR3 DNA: TGTGCCAGCAGCCAAGGGATCAGGACGAACACTGAAGCTTTCTTT. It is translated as CASSQGIRTNTEAFF.